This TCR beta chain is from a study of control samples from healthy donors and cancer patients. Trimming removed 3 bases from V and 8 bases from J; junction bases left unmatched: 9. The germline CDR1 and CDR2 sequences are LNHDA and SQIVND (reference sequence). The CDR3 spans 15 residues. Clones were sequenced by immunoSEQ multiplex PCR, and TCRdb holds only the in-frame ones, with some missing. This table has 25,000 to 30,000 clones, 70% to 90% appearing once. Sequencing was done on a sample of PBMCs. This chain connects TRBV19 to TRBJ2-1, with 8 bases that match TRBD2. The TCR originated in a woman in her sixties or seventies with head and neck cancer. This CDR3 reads CASSIRAGGRDEQFF. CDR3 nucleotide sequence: TGTGCCAGTAGTATTAGGGCGGGAGGCCGTGATGAGCAGTTCTTC. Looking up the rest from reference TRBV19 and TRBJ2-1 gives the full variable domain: DGGITQSPKYLFRKEGQNVTLSCEQNLNHDAMYWYRQDPGQGLRLIYYSQIVNDFQKGDIAEGYSVSREKKESFPLTVTSAQKNPTAFYLCASSIRAGGRDEQFFGPGTRLTVL.